This TCR beta chain stems from a study of blood T cells in healthy people across ages. Concerning this clonotype: A junction end diverges from the germline sequence, so it may reflect a read error.

Sample-barcoded 5' priming and a J-beta primer mix drove a second PCR of 7 to 11 cycles. In TCRdb, the 5' RACE reads were re-called with MiXCR into one record per CDR3 protein. The top ten hold under 4% of the sample, which has 550,000 to 750,000 distinct CDR3 sequences, about 21% seen once. The sequencing sample was made of blood. This receptor was taken from a man in his 70s in good health.

CDR3 loop: CASSLAGTSGRKETQYF. The CDR3 nucleotides read TGTGCTAGCAGCTTAGCGGGGACTAGCGGGAGAAAAGAGACCCAGTACTTC. This chain links TRBV7-7 with TRBJ2-5; TRBD2 matches at 14 bases. Germline CDR1 reads SSHAT; CDR2 reads FNYEAQ (reference sequence). CDR3 length equals 17 residues.